A selection of T cell receptor beta chains follows, all from one sample in a study of Graves' ophthalmopathy and Graves' hyperthyroidism. TCRdb used MiXCR to reprocess the multiplex PCR reads, holding one entry per CDR3 protein. This sample has some 1.1 million distinct CDR3 sequences, with about 40% found just once. Sequenced input: peripheral blood or thyroid tissue (not recorded which). The receptors were gathered from an adult man with Graves' hyperthyroidism. CDR3s include the opening cysteine and the closing phenylalanine or tryptophan. Each record gives: D gene, J gene, V gene, clone size, CDR3 DNA, CDR3 protein. D genes are given only for firm matches. Part of the rows lack a size; the others show once, few, many or a class for expanded clones.

d_gene: .; j_gene: TRBJ1-4; v_gene: TRBV7-2; abundance: many; CDR3nt: TGTGCCAGCAGCGAGATGGGTGGCACTAATGAAAAACTGTTTTTT; CDR3aa: CASSEMGGTNEKLFF
d_gene: .; j_gene: TRBJ1-1; v_gene: TRBV29-1; abundance: many; CDR3nt: TGCAGCGTTGACTGGGGCCTTATGAACACTGAAGCTTTCTTT; CDR3aa: CSVDWGLMNTEAFF
d_gene: .; j_gene: TRBJ1-1; v_gene: TRBV12-3/TRBV12-4; abundance: .; CDR3nt: TGTGCCAGCAGAATCCTCAAGACTGAAGCTTTCTTT; CDR3aa: CASRILKTEAFF
d_gene: .; j_gene: TRBJ2-5; v_gene: TRBV20-1; abundance: many; CDR3nt: TGCAGTGCCGTAAGCGCAGGCCAAGAGACCCAGTACTTC; CDR3aa: CSAVSAGQETQYF
d_gene: .; j_gene: TRBJ2-6; v_gene: TRBV9; abundance: .; CDR3nt: TGTGCCAGCAGCGTAGAGGCTAACGTCCTGACTTTC; CDR3aa: CASSVEANVLTF
d_gene: TRBD1; j_gene: TRBJ1-2; v_gene: TRBV7-2; abundance: .; CDR3nt: TGTGCCAGCTCACCGACAGGGGGAAATGGCTACACCTTC; CDR3aa: CASSPTGGNGYTF
d_gene: .; j_gene: TRBJ1-2; v_gene: TRBV15; abundance: .; CDR3nt: TGTGCCACCAGCAGAGCCTCGCGGGGGAACTATGGCTACACCTTC; CDR3aa: CATSRASRGNYGYTF
d_gene: .; j_gene: TRBJ1-3; v_gene: TRBV14; abundance: many; CDR3nt: TGTGCCAGCAGCCAAGATCTGAGCTCTGGAAACACCATATATTTT; CDR3aa: CASSQDLSSGNTIYF
d_gene: TRBD2; j_gene: TRBJ2-7; v_gene: TRBV20-1; abundance: few; CDR3nt: TGCAGTGCTAGAGATTGGGGGGGCGAGCAGTACTTC; CDR3aa: CSARDWGGEQYF
d_gene: TRBD2; j_gene: TRBJ2-7; v_gene: TRBV7-3; abundance: .; CDR3nt: TGTGCCAGCAGGGGGGGCCAACTAGCGGGAGGAGAGCAGTACTTC; CDR3aa: CASRGGQLAGGEQYF
d_gene: .; j_gene: TRBJ2-7; v_gene: TRBV7-3; abundance: .; CDR3nt: TGTGCCAGCAGCATTAACGGGGCCGACTACGAGCAGTACTTC; CDR3aa: CASSINGADYEQYF
d_gene: .; j_gene: TRBJ2-7; v_gene: TRBV10-3; abundance: many; CDR3nt: TGTGCCATCAGTGAGGACGGCGGCAGGAGCTCCTACGAGCAGTACTTC; CDR3aa: CAISEDGGRSSYEQYF
d_gene: .; j_gene: TRBJ1-6; v_gene: TRBV12-3/TRBV12-4; abundance: many; CDR3nt: TGTGCCAGCAGTTCCGGGCAGGGTTCACCCCTCCACTTT; CDR3aa: CASSSGQGSPLHF
d_gene: .; j_gene: TRBJ2-2; v_gene: TRBV24-1; abundance: .; CDR3nt: TGTGCCACCAGTGAGACCGGACGGATCACCGGGGAGCTGTTTTTT; CDR3aa: CATSETGRITGELFF
d_gene: .; j_gene: TRBJ2-7; v_gene: TRBV5-1; abundance: many; CDR3nt: TGCGCCAGCAGCTTGGGGACAAACGACTACGAGCAGTACTTC; CDR3aa: CASSLGTNDYEQYF
d_gene: .; j_gene: TRBJ2-5; v_gene: TRBV6-5; abundance: few; CDR3nt: TGTGCCAGCACACAGGAAGGATTGTACCAAGAGACCCAGTACTTC; CDR3aa: CASTQEGLYQETQYF
d_gene: .; j_gene: TRBJ2-7; v_gene: TRBV6-5; abundance: few; CDR3nt: TGTGCCAGCAGTTACGCGAGCGGTTTGACAGGCTCCTACGAGCAGTACTTC; CDR3aa: CASSYASGLTGSYEQYF
d_gene: .; j_gene: TRBJ2-7; v_gene: TRBV9; abundance: .; CDR3nt: TGTGCCAGCAGCATAGAACTAGTCCGCGAGCAGTACTTC; CDR3aa: CASSIELVREQYF
d_gene: TRBD1; j_gene: TRBJ2-7; v_gene: TRBV12-3/TRBV12-4; abundance: .; CDR3nt: TGTGCCAGCAGCTCTATCCGGGACAGGGGCCGCTTGCATCCCTCGCCAAAAGTTTACGAGCAGTACTTC; CDR3aa: CASSSIRDRGRLHPSPKVYEQYF
d_gene: .; j_gene: TRBJ1-6; v_gene: TRBV7-2; abundance: many; CDR3nt: TGTGCCAGCAGCCAACTAAAAGGACCCAATTCACCCCTCCACTTT; CDR3aa: CASSQLKGPNSPLHF
d_gene: .; j_gene: TRBJ1-2; v_gene: TRBV20-1; abundance: many; CDR3nt: TGCAGTGCTACGGACATTCGTTACTATGGCTACACCTTC; CDR3aa: CSATDIRYYGYTF
d_gene: .; j_gene: TRBJ1-5; v_gene: TRBV25-1; abundance: .; CDR3nt: .; CDR3aa: CACSARTGSRRGGNQPQHF
d_gene: .; j_gene: TRBJ2-7; v_gene: TRBV5-5; abundance: .; CDR3nt: TGTGCCAGCAGCTTGATGGGGGTTTTGAACGAGCAGTACTTC; CDR3aa: CASSLMGVLNEQYF
d_gene: TRBD1; j_gene: TRBJ1-1; v_gene: TRBV10-3; abundance: once; CDR3nt: TGTGCCATCAGTCTTATTGACAGGGACTTCTCTGAAGCTTTCTTT; CDR3aa: CAISLIDRDFSEAFF
d_gene: .; j_gene: TRBJ2-7; v_gene: TRBV7-3; abundance: many; CDR3nt: TGTGCCAGCAGCTTAGGTGGGCCTCCCTACGAGCAGTACTTC; CDR3aa: CASSLGGPPYEQYF
d_gene: TRBD1; j_gene: TRBJ1-2; v_gene: TRBV7-9; abundance: .; CDR3nt: TGTGCCAGCAGCGTACGACAGGGCGTCGTAAACTATGGCTACACCTTC; CDR3aa: CASSVRQGVVNYGYTF
d_gene: TRBD1; j_gene: TRBJ1-1; v_gene: TRBV7-8; abundance: .; CDR3nt: TGTGCCAGCAGGTCTGGGACAGGACCGAACACTGAAGCTTTCTTT; CDR3aa: CASRSGTGPNTEAFF
d_gene: .; j_gene: TRBJ1-1; v_gene: TRBV10-3; abundance: .; CDR3nt: TGTGCCATCACCGGGCTGATGAACACTGAAGCTTTCTTT; CDR3aa: CAITGLMNTEAFF
d_gene: .; j_gene: TRBJ1-1; v_gene: TRBV5-1; abundance: .; CDR3nt: TGCGCCAGCAGCTCGGAAGGACGGGAGAACGCTGAAGCTTTCTTT; CDR3aa: CASSSEGRENAEAFF
d_gene: .; j_gene: TRBJ1-4; v_gene: TRBV29-1; abundance: many; CDR3nt: TGCAGCGTTGCTGACAATTACCATGAAAAACTGTTTTTT; CDR3aa: CSVADNYHEKLFF